This is a list of T cell receptor beta chains from one sample in a study of radiation and T cells in renal cell carcinoma. This table comes from immunoSEQ multiplex PCR, and its TCRdb copy is limited to in-frame clones, with some not included. This table has tens of thousands of clones, about three quarters appearing once. Specimen: blood, collected from a patient whose treatment included radiotherapy and nephrectomy. The receptor set was obtained from a man aged 60 to 69 with renal cell carcinoma. The CDR3 runs from the conserved cysteine through the conserved F or W. The order of the fields is D gene, V gene, J gene, CDR3 DNA, CDR3 protein. The D gene is left open where the match is weak.

d_call: NA
v_call: TRBV10-3
j_call: TRBJ1-6
cdr3_nt: TGTGCCATCAGATTCGAAAGTGGGGGCCTAGCTTCACCCCTCCACTTT
cdr3_aa: CAIRFESGGLASPLHF

d_call: TRBD1
v_call: TRBV5-6
j_call: TRBJ1-4
cdr3_nt: TGTGCCAGCAGCTCCGGGGACAGGGCACCGAGAAAACTGTTTTTT
cdr3_aa: CASSSGDRAPRKLFF

d_call: NA
v_call: TRBV4-3
j_call: TRBJ2-6
cdr3_nt: TGCGCCAGCAGCCAAGGGGCAGGGGCGGGCGGGGCCAACGTCCTGACTTTC
cdr3_aa: CASSQGAGAGGANVLTF

d_call: NA
v_call: TRBV11-2
j_call: TRBJ2-5
cdr3_nt: TGTGCCAGCAGCTTAGAACCTCCTTCAGGGGTTGAGACCCAGTACTTC
cdr3_aa: CASSLEPPSGVETQYF

d_call: NA
v_call: TRBV15
j_call: TRBJ1-4
cdr3_nt: TGTGCCATTTCGTACAGGGCAACTAATGAAAAACTGTTTTTT
cdr3_aa: CAISYRATNEKLFF